A selection of T cell receptor beta chains follows, all from one sample in a study of shared clonotypes between healthy human individuals. This table comes from immunoSEQ multiplex PCR, and its TCRdb copy is limited to in-frame clones, with some not included. The repertoire holds about 2.5 million clones, with 85% to 95% as singletons. Sequenced material: naive CD4+ T cells from PBMCs. These receptor sequences come from a man aged 18 to 30 in good health. Some clones in this sample may be carry-over from other donors' samples. Both conserved end residues are part of each CDR3. The D gene is left open where the match is weak. Not every row has a clone size; where given, it reads once, few, many or a size class.

TRBV10-1	16	TRBD2	TRBJ2-3	.	CASSESGLAGEDTQYF	TGCGCCAGCAGTGAGTCGGGACTAGCGGGAGAAGATACGCAGTATTTT
TRBV20-1	11	.	TRBJ2-1	.	CSAMGAGEQFF	TGCAGTGCGATGGGAGCGGGTGAGCAGTTCTTC
TRBV5-1	15	TRBD2	TRBJ2-5	once	CASSEGTSGMVTQYF	TGCGCCAGCAGCGAGGGGACTAGCGGGATGGTGACCCAGTACTTC
TRBV19	15	TRBD2	TRBJ2-3	.	CASSIRSGRPDTQYF	TGTGCCAGTAGTATTAGGAGCGGGAGGCCAGATACGCAGTATTTT
TRBV18	15	.	TRBJ1-2	few	CASSPDGSSGYGYTF	TGTGCCAGCTCACCGGACGGAAGCTCCGGCTATGGCTACACCTTC
TRBV7-7	13	.	TRBJ2-1	.	CASSPRTANEQFF	TGTGCCAGCAGCCCCCGGACAGCCAATGAGCAGTTCTTC
TRBV6-5	13	.	TRBJ2-7	.	CASSLPGVNEQYF	TGTGCCAGCAGCCTTCCGGGGGTCAACGAGCAGTACTTC
TRBV6-5	15	.	TRBJ2-6	.	CASRQTGSGANVLTF	TGTGCCAGCAGACAGACGGGTTCTGGGGCCAACGTCCTGACTTTC
TRBV5-8	12	.	TRBJ2-7	.	CASSLTGTPYDF	TGTGCCAGCAGCCTTACCGGGACCCCCTATGACTTC
TRBV7-8	14	.	TRBJ2-5	.	CASSSRDWQETQYF	TGTGCCAGCAGCTCCAGGGACTGGCAGGAGACCCAGTACTTC
TRBV27	14	.	TRBJ1-5	once	CASSREGMGQPQHF	TGTGCCAGCAGCCGGGAGGGAATGGGTCAGCCCCAGCATTTT
TRBV9	14	.	TRBJ2-7	.	CASSASPVAYEQYF	TGTGCCAGCAGCGCGAGCCCGGTTGCCTACGAGCAGTACTTC
TRBV5-1	15	.	TRBJ2-3	.	CASSLGERGSVTQYF	TGCGCCAGCAGCTTGGGGGAGCGCGGGTCAGTTACGCAGTATTTT
TRBV5-1	16	.	TRBJ1-4	.	CASTRGDVTGNEKLFF	TGCGCCAGTACTCGGGGGGATGTGACAGGAAATGAAAAACTGTTTTTT
TRBV28	15	TRBD1	TRBJ1-4	.	CASSPDRATNEKLFF	TGTGCCAGCAGTCCCGACAGGGCGACTAATGAAAAACTGTTTTTT
TRBV18	13	.	TRBJ2-2	.	CASSPPKAGELFF	TGTGCCAGCTCACCACCGAAAGCGGGGGAGCTGTTTTTT
TRBV18	16	TRBD2	TRBJ2-1	.	CASSPRRLAGVNEQFF	TGTGCCAGCTCACCACGTCGGCTAGCGGGAGTTAATGAGCAGTTCTTC
TRBV29-1	15	TRBD2	TRBJ2-3	once	CSVELGLAGSDTQYF	TGCAGCGTCGAACTGGGACTAGCGGGATCAGATACGCAGTATTTT
TRBV18	16	TRBD1	TRBJ2-2	.	CASSPGTGFVAGELFF	TGTGCCAGCTCACCAGGGACAGGGTTCGTCGCCGGGGAGCTGTTTTTT
TRBV7-9	14	.	TRBJ1-2	.	CASSSEENPTGWAF	TGTGCCAGCAGCTCCGAGGAGAATCCTACAGGGTGGGCCTTC
TRBV4-2	16	.	TRBJ2-7	few	CASSQVAGQLPLGQYF	TGTGCCAGCAGCCAAGTTGCGGGACAGCTCCCCCTCGGGCAGTACTTC
TRBV5-1	13	.	TRBJ1-5	once	CASSLDSIQPQHF	TGCGCCAGCAGCTTAGACTCGATCCAGCCCCAGCATTTT
TRBV7-9	15	TRBD1	TRBJ1-2	.	CASSPQGAGEGGYTF	TGTGCCAGCAGCCCGCAGGGGGCCGGGGAAGGTGGCTACACCTTC
TRBV6-4	18	TRBD2	TRBJ2-1	once	CASSDSSVSSGRLDEQFF	TGTGCCAGCAGTGACTCGAGTGTATCTAGCGGGAGGCTGGATGAGCAGTTCTTC
TRBV7-2	15	.	TRBJ2-1	.	CASSLLGSSYNEQFF	TGTGCCAGCAGCTTACTTGGGAGCTCCTACAATGAGCAGTTCTTC
TRBV9	14	.	TRBJ2-7	.	CASSVAPYSYEQYF	TGTGCCAGCAGCGTGGCGCCTTACTCCTACGAGCAGTACTTC